The 28 T cell receptor beta chains below come from one sample, sequenced in a study of cytomegalovirus exposure and HLA in healthy donors. Use of 60 Vbeta and 13 Jbeta primers characterized the PCR. Clones were sequenced by immunoSEQ multiplex PCR, and TCRdb holds only the in-frame ones, with some missing. The table records about 120,000 clones, roughly 85% of them present only once. The sequenced material came from PBMCs. Receptors originate from a woman aged 40-49 years in good health and CMV-seropositive.

This CDR3 is CASSFPRGYRGYTF. The CDR3 bases are TGTGCCAGCAGTTTTCCTCGGGGGTATCGTGGCTACACCTTC. This sequence joins TRBV28 and TRBJ1-2; TRBD1 is a possible D gene (5 bases). This CDR3 is built from 14 residues. V lost 3 bases and J 7 bases, leaving 15 bases between the germline ends. Germline loops: CDR1 MDHEN, CDR2 SYDVKM.

This chain connects TRBV5-4 to TRBJ2-7, with TRBD2 matching over 10 bases. Trimming took 6 bases from V and 6 from J; bases not matched to a gene: 12. The CDR3 has 15 amino acids. Germline CDR1 reads SGHNT; CDR2 reads YYREEE (reference sequence). Written as DNA, the CDR3 is TGTGCCAGCACTACCCCTAGCGGGAGCTTCGCCGAGCAGTACTTC. The encoded protein is CASTTPSGSFAEQYF.

The chain links TRBV7-9 to TRBJ2-1, with 9 bases lining up with TRBD2. The CDR3 loop spans 16 amino acids. Looked up from germline, CDR1 is SEHNR and CDR2 is FQNEAQ (reference sequence). V shed 0 bases, J shed 5 bases, and the junction held 5 bases outside the gene matches. The CDR3 protein is CASSLAVLAGNNEQFF. The CDR3 nucleotides are TGTGCCAGCAGCTTAGCGGTTCTAGCGGGAAACAATGAGCAGTTCTTC.

The genes are TRBV19 and TRBJ2-7, with 7 bases lining up with TRBD2. Germline values: CDR1 LNHDA, CDR2 SQIVND (reference sequence). This CDR3 is built from 16 residues. V shed 5 bases, J shed 0 bases, and the junction held 10 bases outside the gene matches. CDR3 amino acids: CASSSRGSGFSYEQYF. In DNA form, the CDR3 reads TGTGCCAGTAGTTCGAGGGGTAGCGGGTTCTCCTACGAGCAGTACTTC. The full variable domain, with the rest looked up from reference TRBV19 and TRBJ2-7, is DGGITQSPKYLFRKEGQNVTLSCEQNLNHDAMYWYRQDPGQGLRLIYYSQIVNDFQKGDIAEGYSVSREKKESFPLTVTSAQKNPTAFYLCASSSRGSGFSYEQYFGPGTRLTVT.

V is TRBV21-1 and J is TRBJ1-1. TRBV21-1 represents a pseudogene. CDR3 length equals 13 residues. The CDR3 DNA reads TGTGCCGGAGGACTCCAAAGGAGGACTGAAGCTTTCTTT. Translating it yields CAGGLQRRTEAFF.

The chain uses TRBV27 and TRBJ2-7; D is perhaps TRBD2 (6 bases). The length of the CDR3 is 16 residues. Deletions cut 0 bases from V and 3 bases from J, with 15 bases between. The V gene's germline CDR1 is MNHEY and CDR2 SMNVEV (reference sequence). DNA for the CDR3: TGTGCCAGCAGTTTATCCGCGCAGGGAGGAGGCTACGAGCAGTACTTC. As protein: CASSLSAQGGGYEQYF.

The rearrangement joins TRBV19 to TRBJ1-4; D not certain. CDR1 is LNHDA, CDR2 SQIVND, per germline (reference sequence). Trimming took off 6 bases at V and 0 bases at J, with 8 bases between the two ends. The length of the CDR3 is 14 residues. In DNA form, the CDR3 reads TGTGCCAGTAGCTACAGTGCAACTAATGAAAAACTGTTTTTT. Protein product: CASSYSATNEKLFF.

The gene calls are TRBV7-9 and TRBJ1-2, with D tentatively TRBD1 (5 bases). This CDR3 spans 14 amino acids. Germline CDR1 and CDR2: SEHNR and FQNEAQ (reference sequence). The germline V and J ends were trimmed by 5 bases and 11 bases, with 21 bases remaining between them. CDR3 sequence reads: CASSVLTERVGYTF. As DNA, the CDR3 is TGTGCCAGCAGCGTGCTGACAGAAAGGGTAGGGTACACCTTC. The variable domain in full, with the rest retrieved from reference TRBV7-9 and TRBJ1-2, is DTGVSQNPRHKITKRGQNVTFRCDPISEHNRLYWYRQTLGQGPEFLTYFQNEAQLEKSRLLSDRFSAERPKGSFSTLEIQRTEQGDSAMYLCASSVLTERVGYTFGSGTRLTVV.

The chain joins TRBV4-1 to TRBJ2-2; 9 nucleotides align to TRBD1. The CDR3 runs to 18 residues. Germline CDR1 MGHRA, CDR2 YSYEKL. V lost 1 base and J lost 5; bases outside the gene matches: 11. The CDR3 DNA reads TGCGCCAGCAGCCAAGCACTCTTAGGACAGGGGTTTACCGGGGAGCTGTTTTTT. It translates to CASSQALLGQGFTGELFF.

This clone was seen a single time. The chain is built from TRBV28 and TRBJ1-1, with a weak D call TRBD1 (6 bases). The V gene's germline CDR1 is MDHEN and CDR2 SYDVKM. The CDR3 totals 17 residues. V lost 1 base, J lost 0 bases, and 15 bases lay in between. CDR3 nucleotides: TGTGCCAGCAGTTTATCGAAGTTACAGGGACTGAACACTGAAGCTTTCTTT. This gives the protein CASSLSKLQGLNTEAFF.

The chain links TRBV6-1 to TRBJ2-1; 8 positions agree with TRBD2. The CDR3 covers 15 residues. Looked up from germline, CDR1 is MNHNS and CDR2 is SASEGT. Trimming took 9 bases from V and 7 from J; bases not matched to a gene: 14. CDR3 in DNA: TGTGCCAGTTCACCCCGGGGGGGGGCGCGGAATGAGCAGTTCTTC. Its protein product is CASSPRGGARNEQFF.

This clone was recorded once. This chain links TRBV5-6 with TRBJ2-2; the D is unclear. V lost 1 base and J 1 base, leaving 5 bases between the germline ends. This CDR3 has 14 residues. Per germline, CDR1 SGHDT and CDR2 YYEEEE. The DNA of the CDR3 is TGTGCCAGCAGCTTGAGACAGAACACCGGGGAGCTGTTTTTT. Translated: CASSLRQNTGELFF.

This CDR3 reads CASGGRMNTEAFF. The CDR3 nucleotides read TGTGCCAGCGGAGGACGGATGAACACTGAAGCTTTCTTT. The chain has TRBV6-1 and TRBJ1-1; D gene unclear. V was pared by 8 bases and J by 0 bases, with 10 bases between. The CDR3 has 13 residues. From germline, CDR1 is MNHNS and CDR2 SASEGT.

The V and J genes are TRBV7-3 and TRBJ2-2; TRBD2 matches 8 bases. This CDR3 is built from 17 residues. CDR1 and CDR2 from the germline V gene are SGHTA and FQGTGA. The trim removed 2 bases at V and 7 bases at J, leaving 12 bases unmatched. This CDR3 reads CASSLSRAGAEGGELFF. The CDR3 DNA reads as TGTGCCAGCAGCTTATCGCGAGCGGGAGCTGAAGGCGGGGAGCTGTTTTTT.

The V and J genes are TRBV5-1 and TRBJ2-1; 7 bases are shared with TRBD2. Per the germline V gene, CDR1 is SGHRS and CDR2 is YFSETQ. The CDR3 contains 14 residues. Trimming took 4 bases from V and 10 from J; bases not matched to a gene: 11. Written as DNA, the CDR3 is TGCGCCAGCAGCCCAAGGGACTACCAGAGGGAGCAGTTCTTC. As protein: CASSPRDYQREQFF.

J is TRBJ2-7 and V is TRBV19; 11 bases align to TRBD2. Germline CDR1 and CDR2: LNHDA and SQIVND (reference sequence). V gave up 5 bases and J gave up 0 bases; unmatched junction bases: 6. CDR3 length: 16 residues. CDR3 residues: CASSRSTSGGSYEQYF. CDR3 DNA sequence: TGTGCCAGTAGTCGATCCACTAGCGGGGGCTCCTACGAGCAGTACTTC.

This clone has only one observation. This rearrangement joins TRBV9 to TRBJ2-3; TRBD2 matches at 12 bases. Trimming at V came to 2 bases and at J to 9 bases, leaving 7 bases not matched to a gene. This CDR3 comprises 15 residues. Germline values: CDR1 SGDLS, CDR2 YYNGEE. CDR3 region: CASSVTSGGWETQYF. CDR3 nucleotides: TGTGCCAGCAGCGTGACTAGCGGGGGCTGGGAGACGCAGTATTTT.

This clone was detected once. The chain is built from TRBV25-1 and TRBJ2-7, with D perhaps TRBD1 (6 bases). V was shortened by 4 bases and J by 2 bases, with 12 bases between the two germline ends. Germline V lookup: CDR1 MGHDK, CDR2 SYGVNS. This CDR3 has 14 amino acids. CDR3 amino acids: CASSGAGTPYEQYF. The CDR3 region has the DNA TGTGCCAGCAGTGGAGCCGGGACACCCTACGAGCAGTACTTC.

The V call is TRBV7-2, the J call TRBJ2-5, with D possibly being TRBD1 (6 bases). V gave up 6 bases and J gave up 5 bases, with 13 bases separating them. The CDR3 loop spans 13 amino acids. Germline V gene sequence: CDR1 SGHTA, CDR2 FQGNSA. The CDR3 spells CASSQGSVETQYF. In nucleotides, the CDR3 is TGTGCCAGCAGTCAGGGGTCGGTGGAGACCCAGTACTTC.

The rearrangement joins TRBV18 to TRBJ2-7; TRBD2 matches 7 bases. CDR3 length: 14 amino acids. V was pared by 3 bases and J by 1 base, with 3 bases of the junction left unmatched. Germline CDR1 reads KGHSH; CDR2 reads LQKENI. The chain's CDR3 is CASSPPSGSYEQYF. Here the CDR3 DNA reads TGTGCCAGCTCACCTCCTAGCGGTTCCTACGAGCAGTACTTC.

V gene TRBV13 combines with J gene TRBJ2-1; D remains ambiguous. Per the germline V gene, CDR1 is PRHDT and CDR2 is FYEKMQ (reference sequence). Deletions cut 5 bases from V and 0 bases from J, with 14 bases between. This CDR3 has 16 residues. Written as DNA, the CDR3 is TGTGCCAGCAGCCCCTCTCCCGGTCGCTCCTACAATGAGCAGTTCTTC. Translating it yields CASSPSPGRSYNEQFF.

The rearrangement uses TRBV7-3 and TRBJ2-1; TRBD2 matches at 13 bases. V lost 4 bases and J lost 8; bases outside the gene matches: 8. The CDR3 consists of 16 residues. Germline lookup yields CDR1 SGHTA and CDR2 FQGTGA. In DNA form, the CDR3 reads TGTGCCAGCAGCTCCCGGACTAGCGGGAGCGTTCATGAGCAGTTCTTC. Residues: CASSSRTSGSVHEQFF.

The V and J genes are TRBV27 and TRBJ2-2, with 7 nucleotides matching TRBD2. The junction had 18 bases not matched to a gene; V was cut back by 6 bases and J by 5 bases. Germline assignment: CDR1 MNHEY and CDR2 SMNVEV (reference sequence). The CDR3 covers 18 residues. DNA of the CDR3: TGTGCCAGCAGCTCCCTGGACTGGGCGGGAGTGGGGACCGGGGAGCTGTTTTTT. This codes for CASSSLDWAGVGTGELFF.

CDR3 in amino acids: CASSRTGGLYEQYF. As DNA, the CDR3 is TGTGCCAGCAGCCGGACAGGGGGCTTGTACGAGCAGTACTTC. The V call is TRBV28, the J call TRBJ2-7, with 11 positions matching TRBD1. CDR3 length: 14 residues. CDR1 and CDR2 (germline): MDHEN, SYDVKM. The V gene end was trimmed by 6 bases and the J gene end by 4 bases; junction bases not matched to a gene: 5.

There are a few counts of this clone. This chain links TRBV4-3 with TRBJ1-1; TRBD1 agrees at 7 bases. V lost 2 bases, J lost 3 bases, and 6 bases stayed unmatched. The CDR3 contains 15 residues. CDR1 LGHNA and CDR2 YSLEER come from the germline V gene. The CDR3 nucleotides are TGCGCCAGCAGCCAACTAAGCACAGGGGACACTGAAGCTTTCTTT. This gives the protein CASSQLSTGDTEAFF.

V and J are TRBV30 and TRBJ2-1; a possible D gene is TRBD2 (7 bases). Germline assignment: CDR1 GTSNPN and CDR2 SVGIG (reference sequence). CDR3 size: 16 residues. Trimming left V 0 bases short and J 4 bases short, with 16 bases between. CDR3 DNA sequence: TGTGCCTGGAGTGTACTGTGGCGGGGGCCTTACAATGAGCAGTTCTTC. It yields the protein CAWSVLWRGPYNEQFF. Supplemented by reference TRBV30 and TRBJ2-1, the full variable domain reads SQTIHQWPATLVQPVGSPLSLECTVEGTSNPNLYWYRQAAGRGLQLLFYSVGIGQISSEVPQNLSASRPQDRQFILSSKKLLLSDSGFYLCAWSVLWRGPYNEQFFGPGTRLTVL.

A few counts support this clone. This chain joins TRBV4-2 and TRBJ1-1; 7 bases fit TRBD1. Germline values: CDR1 LGHNA, CDR2 YNFKEQ. The CDR3 has 15 amino acids. J gave up 10 bases and V 0 bases, and 11 bases lay outside the gene matches. The CDR3 sequence: CASSQDFAGGRRAFF. The CDR3 DNA reads TGTGCCAGCAGCCAAGATTTTGCAGGGGGTCGGAGAGCTTTCTTT.

The V and J genes are TRBV7-9 and TRBJ2-3; 14 bases are shared with TRBD2. Germline V gene lookup returns CDR1 SEHNR and CDR2 FQNEAQ (reference sequence). Trimming at V came to 5 bases and at J to 3 bases, leaving 7 bases not matched to a gene. The CDR3 runs 17 residues. CDR3 bases: TGTGCCAGCAGCCACGGACTAGCGGGAGGTAATACAGATACGCAGTATTTT. It translates to CASSHGLAGGNTDTQYF.